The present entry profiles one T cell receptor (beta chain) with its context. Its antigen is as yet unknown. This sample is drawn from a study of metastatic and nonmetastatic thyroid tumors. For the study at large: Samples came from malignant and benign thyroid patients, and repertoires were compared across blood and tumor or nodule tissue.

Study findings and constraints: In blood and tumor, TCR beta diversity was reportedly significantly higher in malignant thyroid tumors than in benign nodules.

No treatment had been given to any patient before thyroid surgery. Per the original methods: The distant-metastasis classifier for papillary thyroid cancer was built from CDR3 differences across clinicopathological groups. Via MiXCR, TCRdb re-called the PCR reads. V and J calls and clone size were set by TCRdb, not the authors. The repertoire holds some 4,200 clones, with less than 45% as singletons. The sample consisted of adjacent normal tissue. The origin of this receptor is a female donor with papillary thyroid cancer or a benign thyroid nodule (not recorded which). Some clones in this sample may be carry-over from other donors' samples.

CDR3 amino acids: CASSPERESNEQFF. CDR3 nucleotide sequence: TGTGCCAGCAGCCCGGAGCGGGAGAGCAATGAGCAGTTCTTC. This rearrangement joins TRBV3-1 to TRBJ2-1; 8 bases are shared with TRBD2. Losses at the gene ends were 4 bases for V and 6 bases for J; bases not matched to a gene: 5. CDR1 is LGHDT, CDR2 YNNKEL, per germline (reference sequence). The CDR3 sequence is 14 residues long.